One and the same sample provided the 22 T cell receptor beta chains below, sequenced in a study of shared clonotypes between healthy human individuals. The repertoire was sequenced with immunoSEQ multiplex PCR; TCRdb's copy has only in-frame clones and lacks some. The table records about 1 million clones, roughly 80% of them present only once. Source material: memory CD4+ T cells sorted from blood. Subset reported: CD45RA-negative fraction. Receptors originate from a man aged 18 to 29 in good health.

The V and J genes are TRBV28 and TRBJ1-1, with unresolved D. Germline V CDR1 and CDR2: MDHEN, SYDVKM. Trimming removed 3 bases from V and 4 bases from J, with 6 bases in between. This CDR3 is built from 12 residues. CDR3 DNA sequence: TGTGCCAGCAGTTTGTCGGGCACTGAAGCTTTCTTT. Protein: CASSLSGTEAFF.

The chain combines TRBV6-5 with TRBJ2-3, with D uncertain. The germline V gene encodes CDR1 MNHEY and CDR2 SVGAGI. This CDR3 spans 14 amino acids. V lost 2 bases to trimming and J lost 2 bases, with 8 bases between them. CDR3 in amino acids: CASSYGPLTDTQYF. For the CDR3, the DNA is TGTGCCAGCAGTTACGGCCCGCTCACAGATACGCAGTATTTT.

CDR3: CAWRSGVLGNTGELFF. The CDR3 nucleotides read TGTGCCTGGAGATCAGGGGTTTTGGGTAACACCGGGGAGCTGTTTTTT. The chain couples TRBV30 to TRBJ2-2; TRBD1 might be the D (6 bases). V was clipped by 3 bases and J by 2 bases, with 16 bases between them. CDR1 and CDR2 (germline): GTSNPN, SVGIG (reference sequence). The CDR3 is 16 residues long.

This clone showed up just a few times. This chain joins TRBV5-4 and TRBJ1-2; D remains unclear. Looked up from germline, CDR1 is SGHNT and CDR2 is YYREEE (reference sequence). There are 13 residues in the CDR3. V lost 5 bases, J lost 5 bases, and 13 bases lay in between. The CDR3 nucleotides are TGTGCCAGCAGAACCAGGACGGATTATGGCTACACCTTC. Protein: CASRTRTDYGYTF.

This rearrangement joins TRBV30 to TRBJ1-2; TRBD1 matches at 8 bases. The V gene's germline CDR1 is GTSNPN and CDR2 SVGIG (reference sequence). The CDR3 covers 12 residues. V was clipped by 2 bases and J by 6 bases; unmatched bases: 2. CDR3 nucleotides: TGTGCCTGGAGTAGGACAGGGCATGGCTACACCTTC. It specifies CAWSRTGHGYTF.

The chain has TRBV25-1 and TRBJ2-6; 7 positions match TRBD2. CDR1 and CDR2 from the germline V gene are MGHDK and SYGVNS. CDR3 length: 17 amino acids. V was pared by 0 bases and J by 2 bases, with 4 bases of the junction left unmatched. CDR3 nucleotides: TGTGCCAGCAGTGAATATATGGGGGGGGCTGGGGCCAACGTCCTGACTTTC. This sequence encodes CASSEYMGGAGANVLTF.

CDR3 nucleotides: TGTGCCAGCAGCCCAACCTGGAGGCAGACCCAGTACTTC. It translates to CASSPTWRQTQYF. The chain combines TRBV11-2 with TRBJ2-5; possibly TRBD2 for D (5 bases). Germline V gene data show CDR1 as SGHAT and CDR2 as FQNNGV. The CDR3 has 13 amino acids. V lost 5 bases and J 6 bases, leaving 13 bases between the germline ends.

Notes on this clone: Other nucleotide sequences in the sample specify the same CDR3. V gene TRBV15 combines with J gene TRBJ2-7; D gene uncertain. Between the trimmed V and J ends, which lost 1 base and 6 bases, there was a span of 7 bases. CDR1 and CDR2 from the germline V gene are LNHNV and YYDKDF (reference sequence). The CDR3 has 12 residues. The CDR3 reads CATSRVGGEQYF. The CDR3, as DNA: TGTGCCACCAGCAGAGTAGGCGGCGAGCAGTACTTC.

This clone was counted between two and nine times. This chain connects TRBV2 to TRBJ2-7; no clear D. This CDR3 has 15 residues. CDR1 and CDR2 (germline): SNHLY, FYNNEI. Trimming stripped 2 bases from V and 0 bases from J, with 11 bases between. The CDR3 protein is CASSERRSSSYEQYF. CDR3 sequence (DNA): TGTGCCAGCAGTGAACGCCGATCCAGCTCCTACGAGCAGTACTTC.

This clone was detected only a few times. The chain is built from TRBV10-3 and TRBJ2-6; D gene unclear. V was clipped by 3 bases and J by 1 base, with 7 bases between them. The germline V gene encodes CDR1 ENHRY and CDR2 SYGVKD. CDR3 length: 15 amino acids. CDR3 residues: CAISDQLSGANVLTF. The CDR3 nucleotides read TGTGCCATCAGTGACCAGCTATCTGGGGCCAACGTCCTGACTTTC.

In DNA, the CDR3 is TGTGCCTGGGACTTGGTATCTGGGGCCAACGTCCTGACTTTC. Protein: CAWDLVSGANVLTF. The chain employs TRBV30 and TRBJ2-6; no clear D gene. V lost 5 bases, J lost 1 base, and 9 bases lay in between. Germline lookup yields CDR1 GTSNPN and CDR2 SVGIG (reference sequence). The CDR3 extends over 14 amino acids.

A single count supports this clone. The chain carries TRBV9 and TRBJ1-2; D uncertain. Between the trimmed V and J ends, which lost 3 bases and 8 bases, there was a span of 14 bases. Germline values: CDR1 SGDLS, CDR2 YYNGEE. There are 13 residues in the CDR3. CDR3 nucleotide sequence: TGTGCCAGCAGCGCCCGACTCGAAGGGGGCTACACCTTC. Amino acids: CASSARLEGGYTF.

This chain links TRBV30 with TRBJ1-3; 7 nucleotides line up with TRBD1. Germline trimming cut 5 bases from V and 3 bases from J; bases unmatched to any gene: 4. Germline loops: CDR1 GTSNPN, CDR2 SVGIG (reference sequence). This CDR3 spans 13 amino acids. CDR3 nucleotide sequence: TGTGCCTGGCTGGGACAGATTGGAAACACCATATATTTT. It codes for CAWLGQIGNTIYF.

This chain's CDR3 is CASKGGGNTEAFF. CDR3 DNA: TGTGCCAGCAAGGGGGGGGGAAACACTGAAGCTTTCTTT. The rearrangement uses TRBV6-6 and TRBJ1-1, with D possibly matching TRBD1 (6 bases). Per germline, CDR1 MNHNY and CDR2 SVGAGI (reference sequence). V was cut by 7 bases and J by 2 bases, with 11 bases left in between. The length of the CDR3 is 13 residues.

Comment on this clone: This is likely an artifact of a read error, given a far larger clone one base away. The V and J genes are TRBV13 and TRBJ1-1; no reliable D call. Trimming left V 1 base short and J 1 base short, with 4 bases between. The CDR3 loop spans 13 amino acids. Germline lookup yields CDR1 PRHDT and CDR2 FYEKMQ (reference sequence). The CDR3 reads CASSLERNTEAFF. CDR3 sequence (DNA): TGTGCCAGCAGCTTAGAACGGAACACTGAAGCTTTCTTT.

This chain joins TRBV27 and TRBJ2-7; no firm D call. Germline V gene lookup returns CDR1 MNHEY and CDR2 SMNVEV (reference sequence). Trimming pared 3 bases from V and 0 bases from J, leaving 9 bases between. The CDR3 covers 14 residues. CDR3 DNA: TGTGCCAGCAGTTTGACCGTAAACTCCTACGAGCAGTACTTC. This codes for CASSLTVNSYEQYF.

This chain links TRBV5-4 with TRBJ2-5; 8 positions agree with TRBD2. The CDR3 has 15 amino acids. V lost 6 bases, J lost 1 base, and 8 bases stayed unmatched. Germline CDR1 SGHNT, CDR2 YYREEE (reference sequence). The CDR3 loop reads CASTRGGPRQETQYF. DNA of the CDR3: TGTGCCAGCACCCGGGGGGGCCCACGCCAAGAGACCCAGTACTTC.

J is TRBJ1-1 and V is TRBV7-9, with TRBD1 matching over 8 bases. CDR3 length: 16 amino acids. CDR1 and CDR2 (germline): SEHNR, FQNEAQ (reference sequence). Losses at the gene ends were 5 bases for V and 1 base for J; bases not matched to a gene: 9. The chain's CDR3 is CASSPRTGIGNTEAFF. In DNA, the CDR3 is TGTGCCAGCAGCCCCCGGACAGGGATTGGGAACACTGAAGCTTTCTTT.

V gene TRBV5-1 combines with J gene TRBJ1-2; TRBD1 matches at 9 bases. The length of the CDR3 is 16 residues. Per the germline V gene, CDR1 is SGHRS and CDR2 is YFSETQ. J gave up 0 bases and V 3 bases, and 6 bases lay outside the gene matches. The CDR3 loop reads CASSSGQGSANYGYTF. The CDR3 DNA reads TGCGCCAGCAGCTCGGGACAGGGATCAGCTAACTATGGCTACACCTTC.

This clone has only a few counts. Other DNA sequences of this sample code for an identical CDR3. This sequence joins TRBV5-1 and TRBJ1-2; no firm D call. CDR1 and CDR2 from the germline V gene are SGHRS and YFSETQ. The CDR3 has 13 amino acids. V lost 0 bases to trimming and J lost 0 bases, with 3 bases between them. Here the CDR3 DNA reads TGCGCCAGCAGCTTGGGGGCTAACTATGGCTACACCTTC. Its protein is CASSLGANYGYTF.

With respect to this clone: This sample also contains other DNA sequences that code for the same CDR3. The chain couples TRBV18 to TRBJ1-2; a possible D gene is TRBD1 (5 bases). CDR3 length: 13 residues. Germline V gene lookup returns CDR1 KGHSH and CDR2 LQKENI. Trimming removed 3 bases from V and 3 bases from J, with 8 bases in between. The CDR3 protein is CASSPVGDYGYTF. The CDR3 DNA reads as TGTGCCAGCTCACCCGTGGGGGACTATGGCTACACCTTC.

This clone has only a few counts. The V call is TRBV19, the J call TRBJ2-3; D possibly corresponds to TRBD1 (5 bases). The ends were cut back, 10 bases at V and 5 bases at J, with 10 bases in the middle. CDR3 size: 11 residues. Germline-derived CDR1 and CDR2 are LNHDA and SQIVND (reference sequence). CDR3 sequence reads: CATQQGDTQYF. CDR3 nucleotide sequence: TGTGCCACCCAGCAGGGAGATACGCAGTATTTT.